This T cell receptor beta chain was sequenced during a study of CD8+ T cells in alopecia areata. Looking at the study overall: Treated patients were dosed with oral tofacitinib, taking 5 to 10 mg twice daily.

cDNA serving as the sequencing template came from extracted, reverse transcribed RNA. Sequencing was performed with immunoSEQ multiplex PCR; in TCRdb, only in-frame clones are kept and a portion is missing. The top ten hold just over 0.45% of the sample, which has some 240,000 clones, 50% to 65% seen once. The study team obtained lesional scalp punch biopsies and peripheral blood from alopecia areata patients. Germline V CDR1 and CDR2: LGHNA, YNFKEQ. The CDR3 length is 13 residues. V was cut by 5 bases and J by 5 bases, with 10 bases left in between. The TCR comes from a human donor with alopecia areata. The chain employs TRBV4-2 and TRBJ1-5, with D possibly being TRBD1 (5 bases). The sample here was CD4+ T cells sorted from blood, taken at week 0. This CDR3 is CASSFQGDQPQHF. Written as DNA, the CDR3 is TGTGCCAGCAGCTTCCAGGGAGATCAGCCCCAGCATTTT.